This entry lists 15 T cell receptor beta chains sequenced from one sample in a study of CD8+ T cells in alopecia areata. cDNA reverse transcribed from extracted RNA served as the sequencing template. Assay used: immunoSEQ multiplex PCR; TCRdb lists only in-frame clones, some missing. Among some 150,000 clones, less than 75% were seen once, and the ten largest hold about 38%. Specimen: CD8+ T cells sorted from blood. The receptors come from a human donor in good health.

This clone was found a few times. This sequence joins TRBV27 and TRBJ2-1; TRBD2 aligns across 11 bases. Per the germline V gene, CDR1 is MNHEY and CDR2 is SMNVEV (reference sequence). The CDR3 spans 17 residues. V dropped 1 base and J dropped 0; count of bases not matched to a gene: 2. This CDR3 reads CASSLLGTSGSYNEQFF. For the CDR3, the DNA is TGTGCCAGCAGTTTATTAGGGACTAGCGGCTCCTACAATGAGCAGTTCTTC.

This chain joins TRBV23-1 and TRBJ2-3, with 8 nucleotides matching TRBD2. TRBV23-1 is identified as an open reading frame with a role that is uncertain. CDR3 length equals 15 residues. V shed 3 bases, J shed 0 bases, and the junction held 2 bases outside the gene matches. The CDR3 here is CASSHSSGSTDTQYF. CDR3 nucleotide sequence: TGCGCCAGCAGTCACTCTAGCGGGAGCACAGATACGCAGTATTTT.

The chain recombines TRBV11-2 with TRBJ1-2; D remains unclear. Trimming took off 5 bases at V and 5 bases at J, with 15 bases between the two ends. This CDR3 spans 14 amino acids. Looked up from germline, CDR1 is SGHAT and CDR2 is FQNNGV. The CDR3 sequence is CASSPSPLGYGYTF. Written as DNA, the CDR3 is TGTGCCAGCAGCCCCAGCCCCCTAGGGTATGGCTACACCTTC.

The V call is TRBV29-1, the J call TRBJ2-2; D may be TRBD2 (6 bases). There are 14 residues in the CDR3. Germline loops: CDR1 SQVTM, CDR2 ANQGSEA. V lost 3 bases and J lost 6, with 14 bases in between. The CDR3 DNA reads TGCAGCGTTGAGACGGGAGAGAGTGCCGGGGAGCTGTTTTTT. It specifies CSVETGESAGELFF.

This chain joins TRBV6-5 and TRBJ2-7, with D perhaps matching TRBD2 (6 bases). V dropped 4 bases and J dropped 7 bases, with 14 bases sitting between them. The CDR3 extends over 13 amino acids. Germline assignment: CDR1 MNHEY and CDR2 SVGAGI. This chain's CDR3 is CASSFYSGLEQYF. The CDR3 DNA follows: TGTGCCAGCAGTTTCTATAGCGGCTTAGAGCAGTACTTC.

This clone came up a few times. The DNA of the CDR3 is TGTGCCAGCAGTTACCCTACCCCCGGTGAGCAGTTCTTC. Its translation is CASSYPTPGEQFF. This chain joins TRBV6-6 and TRBJ2-1; D not certain. The CDR3 has 13 residues. Germline V CDR1 and CDR2: MNHNY, SVGAGI (reference sequence). The germline V and J ends were trimmed by 2 bases and 9 bases, with 11 bases remaining between them.

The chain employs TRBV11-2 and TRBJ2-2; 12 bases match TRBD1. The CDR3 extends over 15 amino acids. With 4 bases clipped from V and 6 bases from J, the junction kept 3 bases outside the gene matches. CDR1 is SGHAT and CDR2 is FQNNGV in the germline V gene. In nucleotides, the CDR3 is TGTGCCAGCAGCTCCCGGGACAGGGGGCCCGGGGAGCTGTTTTTT. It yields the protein CASSSRDRGPGELFF.

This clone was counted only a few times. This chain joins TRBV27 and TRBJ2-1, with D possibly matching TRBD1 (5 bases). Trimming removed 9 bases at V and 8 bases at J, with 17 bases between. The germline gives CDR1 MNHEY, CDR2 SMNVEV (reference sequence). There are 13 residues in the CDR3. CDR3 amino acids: CASSVKGADEQFF. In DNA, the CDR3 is TGTGCCAGTTCGGTTAAAGGGGCGGATGAGCAGTTCTTC.

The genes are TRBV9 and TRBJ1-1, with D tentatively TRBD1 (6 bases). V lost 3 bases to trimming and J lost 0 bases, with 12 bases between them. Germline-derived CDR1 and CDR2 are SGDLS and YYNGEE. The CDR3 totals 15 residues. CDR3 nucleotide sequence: TGTGCCAGCAGCGAAGAGGGGGGTCTGAACACTGAAGCTTTCTTT. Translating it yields CASSEEGGLNTEAFF.

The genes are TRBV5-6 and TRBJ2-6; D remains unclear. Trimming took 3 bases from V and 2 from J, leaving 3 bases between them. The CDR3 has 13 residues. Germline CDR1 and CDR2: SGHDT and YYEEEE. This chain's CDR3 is CASSSPGANVLTF. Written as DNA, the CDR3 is TGTGCCAGCAGCTCTCCTGGGGCCAACGTCCTGACTTTC. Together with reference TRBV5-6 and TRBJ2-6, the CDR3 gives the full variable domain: DAGVTQSPTHLIKTRGQQVTLRCSPKSGHDTVSWYQQALGQGPQFIFQYYEEEERQRGNFPDRFSGHQFPNYSSELNVNALLLGDSALYLCASSSPGANVLTFGAGSRLTVL.

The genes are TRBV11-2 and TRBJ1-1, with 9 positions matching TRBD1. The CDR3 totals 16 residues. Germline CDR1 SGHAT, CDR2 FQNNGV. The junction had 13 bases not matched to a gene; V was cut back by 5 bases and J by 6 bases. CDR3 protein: CASSRRSRDRAAEAFF. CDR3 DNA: TGTGCCAGCAGCCGTCGGTCCCGGGACAGGGCCGCTGAAGCTTTCTTT.

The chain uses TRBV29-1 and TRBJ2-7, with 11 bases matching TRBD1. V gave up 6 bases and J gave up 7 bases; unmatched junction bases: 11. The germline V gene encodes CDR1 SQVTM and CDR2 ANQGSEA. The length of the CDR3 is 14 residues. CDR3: CSVQTGTGGGEQYF. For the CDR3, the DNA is TGCAGCGTCCAGACCGGGACAGGGGGAGGGGAGCAGTACTTC.

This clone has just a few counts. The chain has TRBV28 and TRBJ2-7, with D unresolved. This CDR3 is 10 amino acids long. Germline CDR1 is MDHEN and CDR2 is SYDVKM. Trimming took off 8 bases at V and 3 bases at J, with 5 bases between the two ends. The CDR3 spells CASGNYEQYF. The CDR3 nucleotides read TGTGCCAGCGGGAACTACGAGCAGTACTTC.

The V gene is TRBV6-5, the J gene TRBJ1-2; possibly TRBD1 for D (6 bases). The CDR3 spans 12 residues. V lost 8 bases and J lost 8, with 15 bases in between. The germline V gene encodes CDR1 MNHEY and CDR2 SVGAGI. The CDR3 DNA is TGTGCCAGCTTCGTTCCAGGGGACGGCTACACCTTC. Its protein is CASFVPGDGYTF.

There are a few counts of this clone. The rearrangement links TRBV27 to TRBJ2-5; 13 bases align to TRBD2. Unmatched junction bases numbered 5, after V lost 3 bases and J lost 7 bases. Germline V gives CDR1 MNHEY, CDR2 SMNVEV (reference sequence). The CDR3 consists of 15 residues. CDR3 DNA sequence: TGTGCCAGCAGTTTGACTAGCGGGAGGTTTGGGACCCAGTACTTC. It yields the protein CASSLTSGRFGTQYF.